These 31 T cell receptor beta chains originate from one sample sequenced in a study of T cells in Graves' hyperthyroidism and ophthalmopathy. RNA transcripts provided the source from which TCR beta CDR3 regions were amplified. A first-round RT-PCR of the TCR CDR3 used the HTBI primer set. Each CDR3 protein is one row after TCRdb ran MiXCR on the multiplex PCR reads. This sample has around 500,000 distinct CDR3 sequences; around 16% occur once, and the top ten carry over 25%. Sequenced: blood. These receptors were collected from a woman aged 25 to 39 with Graves' ophthalmopathy.

The chain employs TRBV25-1 and TRBJ1-1; D is uncertain. Germline CDR1 and CDR2: MGHDK and SYGVNS. V lost 6 bases and J 6 bases, leaving 8 bases between the germline ends. The CDR3 contains 11 residues. CDR3 region: CASSANAEAFF. In nucleotides, the CDR3 is TGTGCCAGCAGCGCGAATGCTGAAGCTTTCTTT.

This clonotype has a count of ten or more. The chain is built from TRBV20-1 and TRBJ2-5, with D perhaps TRBD2 (6 bases). CDR1 is DFQATT, CDR2 SNEGSKA, per germline (reference sequence). Trimming removed 5 bases from V and 5 bases from J, with 18 bases in between. CDR3 length: 14 amino acids. CDR3 region: CSAHPWRGGETQYF. The CDR3 DNA is TGCAGTGCTCATCCTTGGAGGGGCGGGGAGACCCAGTACTTC.

This clonotype was seen repeatedly, ten times or more. This CDR3 is CSAREGQRRNIQYF. The CDR3, as DNA: TGCAGTGCTAGAGAGGGACAGCGTAGGAACATTCAGTACTTC. The chain links TRBV20-1 to TRBJ2-4; 7 nucleotides line up with TRBD1. Germline V CDR1 and CDR2: DFQATT, SNEGSKA (reference sequence). Trimming at V came to 0 bases and at J to 7 bases, leaving 6 bases not matched to a gene. This CDR3 comprises 14 residues.

V gene TRBV6-5 combines with J gene TRBJ2-2; 10 nucleotides agree with TRBD1. The CDR3 is 16 amino acids. V gave up 2 bases and J gave up 0 bases; unmatched junction bases: 0. Germline-derived CDR1 and CDR2 are MNHEY and SVGAGI. The CDR3 DNA sequence: TGTGCCAGCAGTTACGGACAGGGGGCGAACACCGGGGAGCTGTTTTTT. The encoded protein is CASSYGQGANTGELFF.

This clonotype appeared many times. In DNA, the CDR3 is TGTGCCAGCTCACCAGGACAGATAAAAAACATTCAGTACTTC. Its translation: CASSPGQIKNIQYF. The chain employs TRBV18 and TRBJ2-4, with a possible D match to TRBD1 (6 bases). CDR3 length: 14 residues. The V gene lost 2 bases and the J gene lost 4 bases, with 9 bases spanning the gap. Germline assignment: CDR1 KGHSH and CDR2 LQKENI.

The V gene is TRBV6-1, the J gene TRBJ1-5, with 10 bases lining up with TRBD1. The CDR3 is 17 amino acids. V gave up 10 bases and J gave up 1 base; unmatched junction bases: 13. Per the germline V gene, CDR1 is MNHNS and CDR2 is SASEGT. The CDR3 loop is CATSYPGQGFSNQPQHF. CDR3 nucleotide sequence: TGTGCCACTTCCTATCCGGGACAGGGGTTCAGCAATCAGCCCCAGCATTTT.

This clonotype was seen only once. The junction departs from germline at one end; a sequencing error may be responsible. The J gene is TRBJ2-5, the V gene TRBV10-3; D unclear. The CDR3 has 12 amino acids. Germline CDR1 ENHRY, CDR2 SYGVKD. DNA for the CDR3: TGTGGCATCGCTCCATCTCAAGAGACCCAGTACTTC. It translates to CGIAPSQETQYF.

There are many counts of this clonotype. V gene TRBV29-1 combines with J gene TRBJ2-1; D uncertain. Deletions cut 4 bases from V and 5 bases from J, with 21 bases between. CDR1 and CDR2 (germline): SQVTM, ANQGSEA. The CDR3 is 16 amino acids. The CDR3 DNA reads as TGCAGCGTTGGATTGGGCGTACGACCCCCGGACAATGAGCAGTTCTTC. As protein: CSVGLGVRPPDNEQFF.

Concerning this clonotype itself: One end of the junction varies from germline; a read error may be responsible. The chain carries TRBV5-1 and TRBJ2-1; TRBD2 agrees at 12 bases. CDR3 length equals 13 residues. Germline loops: CDR1 SGHRS, CDR2 YFSETQ. The CDR3 loop is CASSVGLAGPQFF. DNA for the CDR3: TGTGCCAGCAGCGTAGGACTAGCGGGACCGCAGTTCTTC.

This clonotype was picked up a small number of times. This chain uses TRBV4-1 with TRBJ2-1; TRBD1 is a possible D gene (6 bases). CDR3 length: 16 amino acids. With 1 base removed from V and 1 base from J, the gap between germline ends came to 11 bases. The germline gives CDR1 MGHRA, CDR2 YSYEKL. CDR3 sequence: CASSQGDTQSYNEQFF. CDR3 sequence (DNA): TGCGCCAGCAGCCAAGGGGACACGCAGTCCTACAATGAGCAGTTCTTC.

The chain joins TRBV2 to TRBJ2-6, with no clear D. The V end lost 6 bases, the J end lost 4 bases, and 13 bases lay between the germline ends. The CDR3 covers 15 residues. CDR1 is SNHLY, CDR2 FYNNEI, per germline. CDR3: CASRENRGGANVLTF. The DNA of the CDR3 is TGTGCCAGCAGGGAGAACAGAGGCGGGGCCAACGTCCTGACTTTC.

There are many counts of this clonotype. This chain links TRBV3-1 with TRBJ1-1, with D unresolved. Trimming removed 2 bases from V and 0 bases from J, with 7 bases in between. The CDR3 spans 14 residues. Germline V gene data show CDR1 as LGHDT and CDR2 as YNNKEL (reference sequence). As DNA, the CDR3 is TGTGCCAGCAGCCAATTCACCATGAACACTGAAGCTTTCTTT. The encoded protein is CASSQFTMNTEAFF. The whole variable domain, filled in from reference TRBV3-1 and TRBJ1-1, reads DTAVSQTPKYLVTQMGNDKSIKCEQNLGHDTMYWYKQDSKKFLKIMFSYNNKELIINETVPNRFSPKSPDKAHLNLHINSLELGDSAVYFCASSQFTMNTEAFFGQGTRLTVV.

The V call is TRBV6-1, the J call TRBJ1-1; 8 bases map to TRBD1. J gave up 1 base and V 7 bases, and 8 bases lay outside the gene matches. CDR3 size: 15 residues. Germline V gives CDR1 MNHNS, CDR2 SASEGT. CDR3 nucleotides: TGTGCCAGCACCCGAGGGACAGGTTCGAACACTGAAGCTTTCTTT. This encodes CASTRGTGSNTEAFF.

This clonotype showed up many times. The chain links TRBV19 to TRBJ2-7, with D tentatively TRBD1 or TRBD2 (5 bases each). With 5 bases removed from V and 2 bases from J, the gap between germline ends came to 13 bases. CDR1 is LNHDA and CDR2 is SQIVND in the germline V gene (reference sequence). CDR3 length: 14 amino acids. The CDR3 loop is CASSPRGSTYEQYF. For the CDR3, the DNA is TGTGCCAGTAGTCCCCGGGGCTCTACCTACGAGCAGTACTTC.

Only a few counts were recorded for this clonotype. The chain joins TRBV3-1 to TRBJ2-1; 7 bases fit TRBD1. J was trimmed by 0 bases and V by 3 bases; bases with no gene match: 8. The CDR3 covers 17 residues. Germline V gene lookup returns CDR1 LGHDT and CDR2 YNNKEL (reference sequence). The CDR3 DNA is TGTGCCAGCAGCCAGTCCACACAGGGGAGCTCCTACAATGAGCAGTTCTTC. This translates into CASSQSTQGSSYNEQFF.

V is TRBV27 and J is TRBJ2-1; 7 positions match TRBD1. CDR1 is MNHEY and CDR2 is SMNVEV in the germline V gene (reference sequence). The CDR3 is made up of 17 amino acids. Trimming at V came to 4 bases and at J to 4 bases, leaving 13 bases not matched to a gene. CDR3 protein: CASSSRTGVPPYNEQFF. CDR3 coding DNA: TGTGCCAGCAGTTCACGGACAGGAGTCCCCCCTTACAATGAGCAGTTCTTC.

This clonotype was recorded at least ten times. The chain couples TRBV20-1 to TRBJ1-5; TRBD1 matches at 10 bases. CDR1 DFQATT and CDR2 SNEGSKA come from the germline V gene (reference sequence). V shed 6 bases and J 7 bases; nucleotides not matched to a gene: 6. The CDR3 contains 13 residues. The CDR3 sequence is CSATTGGDQPQHF. The CDR3 DNA is TGCAGTGCAACGACAGGGGGCGACCAGCCCCAGCATTTT.

Only a few counts were recorded for this clonotype. The chain combines TRBV29-1 with TRBJ2-2; D is unclear. The CDR3 spans 13 residues. Germline V gene data show CDR1 as SQVTM and CDR2 as ANQGSEA. Trimming took 4 bases from V and 5 from J, leaving 11 bases between them. CDR3 in DNA: TGCAGCGTTGCAGGCGAATGGACCGGGGAGCTGTTTTTT. It is translated as CSVAGEWTGELFF.

The rearrangement uses TRBV5-4 and TRBJ2-4; 9 bases fit TRBD1. Germline CDR1 SGHNT, CDR2 YYREEE (reference sequence). The CDR3 totals 17 residues. V shed 0 bases, J shed 3 bases, and the junction held 7 bases outside the gene matches. CDR3 sequence reads: CASSLETGGLVKNIQYF. CDR3 coding DNA: TGTGCCAGCAGCTTGGAGACAGGGGGGTTAGTCAAAAACATTCAGTACTTC.

A word on this clonotype: This may arise from a read error, as a much more abundant clone is one base away. The chain recombines TRBV3-1 with TRBJ2-1; D perhaps matches TRBD2 (6 bases). The end of the DNA fits TRBJ2-7 better, so the J call may be wrong. The CDR3 has 15 amino acids. CDR1 is LGHDT, CDR2 YNNKEL, per germline (reference sequence). Here the CDR3 reads CASSQAGVSYNEQYF. The CDR3 bases are TGTGCCAGCAGCCAAGCGGGAGTTTCCTACAATGAGCAGTACTTC.

This clonotype appeared many times. The J gene is TRBJ2-5, the V gene TRBV7-2; D is ambiguous. The V gene's germline CDR1 is SGHTA and CDR2 FQGNSA. CDR3 length: 14 residues. Trimming cost V 1 base and J 0 bases, with 6 bases left between them. This chain's CDR3 is CASSLEYNQETQYF. CDR3 nucleotides: TGTGCCAGCAGCTTAGAATATAACCAAGAGACCCAGTACTTC.

There are many counts of this clonotype. This rearrangement joins TRBV27 to TRBJ2-7, with D perhaps matching TRBD1 or TRBD2 (5 bases each). Trimming removed 2 bases from V and 2 bases from J, with 10 bases in between. From germline, CDR1 is MNHEY and CDR2 SMNVEV (reference sequence). This CDR3 region has 14 residues. The CDR3 region has the DNA TGTGCCAGCAGTTTAGGGGACGCAACCTACGAGCAGTACTTC. Protein: CASSLGDATYEQYF.

V is TRBV29-1 and J is TRBJ2-3; D is unresolved. Per the germline V gene, CDR1 is SQVTM and CDR2 is ANQGSEA. The V end was cut by 3 bases, the J end by 4 bases, with 11 bases between. There are 13 residues in the CDR3. The CDR3 region is CSVDSLLPDTQYF. CDR3 nucleotide sequence: TGCAGCGTTGACAGTCTACTGCCAGATACGCAGTATTTT.

This clonotype appeared once. V is TRBV29-1 and J is TRBJ2-1, with TRBD1 matching 11 bases. V lost 4 bases to trimming and J lost 0 bases; unmatched junction nucleotides: 5. This CDR3 has 16 residues. Germline V gene lookup returns CDR1 SQVTM and CDR2 ANQGSEA. CDR3 protein: CSVGGTGGRSYNEQFF. CDR3 DNA: TGCAGCGTTGGGGGGACAGGGGGACGCTCCTACAATGAGCAGTTCTTC.

This clonotype was detected many times. This chain joins TRBV5-1 and TRBJ2-3, with 8 bases that match TRBD2. CDR1 and CDR2 from the germline V gene are SGHRS and YFSETQ. Trimming at V came to 0 bases and at J to 7 bases, leaving 4 bases not matched to a gene. There are 14 residues in the CDR3. The CDR3 spells CASSLGAGENTQYF. The CDR3 region has the DNA TGCGCCAGCAGCTTGGGAGCGGGAGAAAATACGCAGTATTTT.

The sample holds many counts of this clonotype. The chain joins TRBV3-1 to TRBJ1-1; unclear D gene. This CDR3 is built from 14 residues. Germline loops: CDR1 LGHDT, CDR2 YNNKEL (reference sequence). The V and J ends lost 5 bases and 0 bases respectively, with 10 bases between them. The CDR3 protein is CASSSRHMNTEAFF. The CDR3 bases are TGTGCCAGCAGCTCCCGTCACATGAACACTGAAGCTTTCTTT.

V is TRBV4-3 and J is TRBJ2-3; 8 bases fit TRBD2. Germline values: CDR1 LGHNA, CDR2 YSLEER. This CDR3 region has 17 residues. After removal of 0 bases from V and 1 base from J, the junction contained 6 bases not matched to a gene. CDR3 protein: CASSQDKREWGTDTQYF. The CDR3 bases are TGCGCCAGCAGCCAAGATAAGCGGGAGTGGGGCACAGATACGCAGTATTTT.

Ten or more counts support this clonotype. This sequence joins TRBV28 and TRBJ1-1; no clear D. This CDR3 region has 13 residues. Trimming cost V 6 bases and J 0 bases, with 8 bases left between them. The germline gives CDR1 MDHEN, CDR2 SYDVKM. The CDR3 DNA is TGTGCCAGCAGAAGACCGCTGAACACTGAAGCTTTCTTT. Translating gives CASRRPLNTEAFF.

This rearrangement joins TRBV6-1 to TRBJ2-7, with 7 bases identical to TRBD1. The trim removed 6 bases at V and 3 bases at J, leaving 5 bases unmatched. The CDR3 length is 13 residues. Germline CDR1 reads MNHNS; CDR2 reads SASEGT. CDR3 in amino acids: CASRQTGVYEQYF. The CDR3 DNA is TGTGCCAGCAGACAAACAGGGGTCTACGAGCAGTACTTC.

This clonotype was found many times. The chain recombines TRBV4-3 with TRBJ2-1, with unresolved D. Deletions cut 0 bases from V and 3 bases from J, with 9 bases between. The CDR3 covers 15 residues. Per the germline V gene, CDR1 is LGHNA and CDR2 is YSLEER. This chain's CDR3 is CASSQDMTRYNEQFF. In DNA, the CDR3 is TGCGCCAGCAGCCAAGATATGACACGCTACAATGAGCAGTTCTTC.

The chain has TRBV7-2 and TRBJ2-1, with 7 bases lining up with TRBD2. The trim removed 1 base at V and 2 bases at J, leaving 8 bases unmatched. The CDR3 length is 17 residues. Germline lookup yields CDR1 SGHTA and CDR2 FQGNSA. The chain's CDR3 is CASSLGASGGAYNEQFF. DNA of the CDR3: TGTGCCAGCAGCTTAGGGGCTAGCGGAGGGGCCTACAATGAGCAGTTCTTC.